The 12 T cell receptor beta chains reported below all come from one sample, sequenced in a study of neurological immune-mediated disorders. One entry per CDR3 protein results from TCRdb running MiXCR on the 5' RACE reads. Of roughly 70,000 distinct CDR3 sequences listed, roughly 5.6% are singletons. Sequencing input: PBMCs. The receptors here all came from a young woman with multiple sclerosis.

This clonotype was seen a handful of times. The genes are TRBV5-6 and TRBJ1-1, with TRBD1 as a possible D gene (5 bases). CDR1 is SGHDT, CDR2 YYEEEE, per germline. The CDR3 loop spans 12 amino acids. With 4 bases removed from V and 6 bases from J, the gap between germline ends came to 10 bases. CDR3 coding DNA: TGTGCCAGCAGCCAGGGTACCCCTGAAGCTTTCTTT. Encoded protein: CASSQGTPEAFF.

Turning to this clonotype: It may be a read error: a sequence one base away is much more abundant. The chain employs TRBV4-2 and TRBJ2-6; TRBD2 might be the D (6 bases). The CDR3 totals 16 residues. The germline V gene encodes CDR1 LGHNA and CDR2 YNFKEQ. CDR3 nucleotides: TGTGCCAGCAGCCAAGATAGGGACTCTGGGGCCAAAGTCCTGACTTTC. This translates into CASSQDRDSGAKVLTF.

This clonotype was counted ten times or more. This rearrangement joins TRBV20-1 to TRBJ2-7; D gene uncertain. The CDR3 spans 14 residues. Deletions cut 2 bases from V and 2 bases from J, with 13 bases between. Germline V CDR1 and CDR2: DFQATT, SNEGSKA (reference sequence). CDR3 region: CSARSQWVAYEQYF. The DNA of the CDR3 is TGCAGTGCTAGATCCCAATGGGTTGCCTACGAGCAGTACTTC.

The V call is TRBV10-1, the J call TRBJ2-1; 8 positions match TRBD2. Germline CDR1 and CDR2: WNHNN and SYGVQD (reference sequence). The V gene end was trimmed by 9 bases and the J gene end by 8 bases; junction bases not matched to a gene: 15. The CDR3 covers 15 residues. The CDR3 sequence is CARKVGLGASHEQFF. The CDR3 DNA follows: TGCGCCAGGAAGGTGGGACTAGGTGCATCGCATGAGCAGTTCTTC.

Ten or more counts support this clonotype. This chain joins TRBV25-1 and TRBJ1-3; possible D gene TRBD1, 5 bases. The CDR3 runs to 12 residues. Germline CDR1 reads MGHDK; CDR2 reads SYGVNS. This CDR3 is CVYPGLGNTIYF. CDR3 bases: TGTGTCTACCCAGGGTTGGGAAACACCATATATTTT. The full variable domain, its missing parts supplied by reference TRBV25-1 and TRBJ1-3, is EADIYQTPRYLVIGTGKKITLECSQTMGHDKMYWYQQDPGMELHLIHYSYGVNSTEKGDLSSESTVSRIRTEHFPLTLESARPSHTSQYLCVYPGLGNTIYFGEGSWLTVV.

At least ten counts were recorded for this clonotype. This chain connects TRBV5-1 to TRBJ2-7; maybe TRBD2 (5 bases). V lost 4 bases, J lost 11 bases, and 16 bases lay in between. This CDR3 comprises 12 residues. The germline gives CDR1 SGHRS, CDR2 YFSETQ. The CDR3 sequence: CASSPDDPGKYF. The CDR3 coding sequence is TGCGCCAGCAGCCCGGATGACCCGGGGAAGTACTTC.

There are a few counts of this clonotype. The J gene is TRBJ1-2, the V gene TRBV3-1; D ambiguous. The CDR3 is 11 amino acids. Per germline, CDR1 LGHDT and CDR2 YNNKEL (reference sequence). The V end lost 4 bases, the J end lost 6 bases, and 6 bases lay between the germline ends. The CDR3: CASSLLNGYTF. The CDR3 nucleotides read TGTGCCAGCAGCCTATTAAATGGCTACACCTTC.

This clonotype was observed many times. V usage is TRBV29-1 and J usage is TRBJ2-3; 9 bases map to TRBD1. V gave up 6 bases and J gave up 5 bases; unmatched junction bases: 12. From germline, CDR1 is SQVTM and CDR2 ANQGSEA. The CDR3 consists of 15 residues. The CDR3, as DNA: TGCAGCGTCTCCGGACAGGGGAGCGGCCTAGATACGCAGTATTTT. Its translation: CSVSGQGSGLDTQYF.

This clonotype was recorded at least ten times. The chain links TRBV6-5 to TRBJ2-7; the match to TRBD1 covers 10 bases. The CDR3 loop spans 15 amino acids. V lost 5 bases and J lost 5; bases outside the gene matches: 9. Germline V lookup: CDR1 MNHEY, CDR2 SVGAGI. CDR3 protein: CASSGTGTGVDEQYF. For the CDR3, the DNA is TGTGCCAGCAGTGGAACCGGGACAGGGGTGGACGAGCAGTACTTC.

The gene calls are TRBV5-1 and TRBJ2-7; D uncertain. CDR1 is SGHRS, CDR2 YFSETQ, per germline. This CDR3 comprises 13 residues. Trimming cost V 2 bases and J 4 bases, with 10 bases left between them. This CDR3 reads CASSLQSAYEQYF. Here the CDR3 DNA reads TGCGCCAGCAGCTTACAAAGTGCGTACGAGCAGTACTTC. Variable domain in full (rest from reference TRBV5-1 and TRBJ2-7): KAGVTQTPRYLIKTRGQQVTLSCSPISGHRSVSWYQQTPGQGLQFLFEYFSETQRNKGNFPGRFSGRQFSNSRSEMNVSTLELGDSALYLCASSLQSAYEQYFGPGTRLTVT.

This clonotype appeared many times. This chain uses TRBV20-1 with TRBJ2-1, with D maybe TRBD2 (7 bases). This CDR3 has 14 residues. The V and J ends lost 0 bases and 9 bases respectively, with 15 bases between them. Germline-derived CDR1 and CDR2 are DFQATT and SNEGSKA (reference sequence). The CDR3 protein is CSARDDGGAGEQFF. Here the CDR3 DNA reads TGCAGTGCTAGAGATGATGGGGGGGCCGGTGAGCAGTTCTTC.

This clonotype was recorded many times. The genes are TRBV7-2 and TRBJ1-2; no reliable D call. Trimming removed 5 bases from V and 8 bases from J, with 18 bases in between. This CDR3 region has 14 residues. Germline CDR1 is SGHTA and CDR2 is FQGNSA. CDR3 nucleotides: TGTGCCAGCAGCCCGCGGACTTCTAGTTTGGGCTACACCTTC. It encodes CASSPRTSSLGYTF.